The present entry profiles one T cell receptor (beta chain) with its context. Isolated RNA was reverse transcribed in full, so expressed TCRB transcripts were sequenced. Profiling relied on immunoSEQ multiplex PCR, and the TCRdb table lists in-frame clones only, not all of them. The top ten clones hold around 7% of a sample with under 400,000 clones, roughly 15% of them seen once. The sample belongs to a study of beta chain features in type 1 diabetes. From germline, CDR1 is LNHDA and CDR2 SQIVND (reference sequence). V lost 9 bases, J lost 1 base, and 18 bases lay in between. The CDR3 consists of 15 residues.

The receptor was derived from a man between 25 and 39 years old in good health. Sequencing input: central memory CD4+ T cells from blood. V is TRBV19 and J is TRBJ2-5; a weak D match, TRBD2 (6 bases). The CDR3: CASSGGTTVQETQYF. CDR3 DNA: TGTGCCAGCAGCGGCGGGACGACAGTCCAAGAGACCCAGTACTTC.